This T cell receptor (beta chain) was recovered during a study of T cells after posttransplantation cyclophosphamide. Method: immunoSEQ multiplex PCR; TCRdb's copy keeps in-frame clones and lacks some. The profile shows approximately 30,000 clones, 70% to 90% of them singletons. CDR3 size: 14 residues. Germline CDR1 reads SGHAT; CDR2 reads FQNNGV. Trimming at V came to 4 bases and at J to 0 bases, leaving 2 bases not matched to a gene. This receptor was obtained from a woman in her 40s with a blood cancer, CMV-positive, and with a related stem cell donor. Sequencing was done on a sample of PBMCs. The V and J genes are TRBV11-2 and TRBJ1-1; 7 nucleotides align to TRBD1. CDR3 sequence (DNA): TGTGCCAGCAGCTCGGACAGGTTGAACACTGAAGCTTTCTTT. Translation gives CASSSDRLNTEAFF.